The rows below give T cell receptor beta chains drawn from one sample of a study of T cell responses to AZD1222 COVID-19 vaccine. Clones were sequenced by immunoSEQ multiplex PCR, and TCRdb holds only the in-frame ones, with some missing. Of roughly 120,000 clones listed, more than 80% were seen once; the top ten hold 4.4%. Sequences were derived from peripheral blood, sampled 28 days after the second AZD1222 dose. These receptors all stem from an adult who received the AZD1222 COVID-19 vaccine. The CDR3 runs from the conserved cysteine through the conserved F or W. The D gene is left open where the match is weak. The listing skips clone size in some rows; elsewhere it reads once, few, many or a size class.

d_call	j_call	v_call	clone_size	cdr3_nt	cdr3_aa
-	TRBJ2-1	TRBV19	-	TGTGCCAGTAGTAGGGGGAACGCAGGAGCCTACAATGAGCAGTTCTTC	CASSRGNAGAYNEQFF
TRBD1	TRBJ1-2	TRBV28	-	TGTGCCATCAGGGGACAGGGGGCGCGGGGCTATGGCTACACCTTC	CAIRGQGARGYGYTF
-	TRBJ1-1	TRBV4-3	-	TGCGCCAGCAGCCCAGCGGACCAATTTAACACTGAAGCTTTCTTT	CASSPADQFNTEAFF
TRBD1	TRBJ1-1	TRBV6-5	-	TGTGCCAGCAGTCTACCAGGGGGTGCTGAAGCTTTCTTT	CASSLPGGAEAFF
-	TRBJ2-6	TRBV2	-	TGTGCCAGCAGGACTGAAGTACCCTCTGGGGCCAACGTCCTGACTTTC	CASRTEVPSGANVLTF
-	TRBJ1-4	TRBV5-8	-	TGTGCCAGCAGCCGCAGCCTCTCCCTCGAAAAACTGTTTTTT	CASSRSLSLEKLFF
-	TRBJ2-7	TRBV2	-	TGTGCCAGCAAGGAGGCGGGCTCCTACGAGCAGTACTTC	CASKEAGSYEQYF
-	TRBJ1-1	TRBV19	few	TGTGCCAGTAGCCTCTCGGGGAACACTGAAGCTTTCTTT	CASSLSGNTEAFF
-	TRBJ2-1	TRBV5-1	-	TGCGCCAGCAGCTTGGGGGGGTCCTACAATGAGCAGTTCTTC	CASSLGGSYNEQFF
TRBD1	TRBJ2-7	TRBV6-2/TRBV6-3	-	TGTGCCAGCAGCCGATACAGGGGCCGGAACGTCGTCTACGAGCAGTACTTC	CASSRYRGRNVVYEQYF
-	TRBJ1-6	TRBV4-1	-	TGCGCCAGCAGCCAAGCCGCCCTAGGACGGAATTCGAACAATTCACCCCTCCACTTT	CASSQAALGRNSNNSPLHF
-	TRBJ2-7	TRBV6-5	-	TGTGCCAGCAGTTATGGGGCGGAATACTACGAGCAGTACTTC	CASSYGAEYYEQYF
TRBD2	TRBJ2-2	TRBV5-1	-	TGCGCCAGCAGCCGGGAGGGTGGAACCGGGGAGCTGTTTTTT	CASSREGGTGELFF
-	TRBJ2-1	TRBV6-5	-	TGTGCCAGCAGTTATATTAGACAGTCCGTTGATGAGCAGTTCTTC	CASSYIRQSVDEQFF
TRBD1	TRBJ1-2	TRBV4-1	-	TGCGCCAGCAGCCAAGATCCAGGGGGCAACTATGGCTACACCTTC	CASSQDPGGNYGYTF
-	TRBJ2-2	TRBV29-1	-	TGCAGCGTTACCCCGGAGTGGGGGCGGAACACCGGGGAGCTGTTTTTT	CSVTPEWGRNTGELFF
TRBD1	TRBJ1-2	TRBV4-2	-	TGTGCCAGCAGCCAAGAGGGACAGGGGGCGCAGTATGGCTACACCTTC	CASSQEGQGAQYGYTF
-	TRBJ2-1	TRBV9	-	TGTGCCAGCAGCGTAGCTGAGCAGTTCTTC	CASSVAEQFF
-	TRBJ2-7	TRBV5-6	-	TGTGCCAGCAGTCGGGTCGGAGGAGCCTACGAGCAGTACTTC	CASSRVGGAYEQYF
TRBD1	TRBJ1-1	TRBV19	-	TGTGCCAGTAGGACAGGGGGCCTGAACACTGAAGCTTTCTTT	CASRTGGLNTEAFF
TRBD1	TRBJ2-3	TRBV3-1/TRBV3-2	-	TGTGCCAGCAGCCAAGGACAGGGGGCGCATGATACGCAGTATTTT	CASSQGQGAHDTQYF
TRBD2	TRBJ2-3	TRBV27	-	TGTGCCAGCAGTTCCTTAGCGGGGGCGCGCACAGATACGCAGTATTTT	CASSSLAGARTDTQYF
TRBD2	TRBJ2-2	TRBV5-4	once	TGTGCCAGCACCCCTCGGGGGGGCCACACCGGGGAGCTGTTTTTT	CASTPRGGHTGELFF
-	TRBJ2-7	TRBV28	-	TGTGCCAGCAGTTTAGTCCTCCGGAGGCACGAGCAGTACTTC	CASSLVLRRHEQYF
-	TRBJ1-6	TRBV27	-	TGTGCCAGCAGTCTCGGGTCCCTCCACTTT	CASSLGSLHF
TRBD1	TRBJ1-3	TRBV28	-	TGTGCCAGCAGTTTGGGGCGGGACAGCTCTGGAAACACCATATATTTT	CASSLGRDSSGNTIYF
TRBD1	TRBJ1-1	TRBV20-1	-	TGCAGTGCCACACGGACAGGAGGAGCTTTCTTT	CSATRTGGAFF
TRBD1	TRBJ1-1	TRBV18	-	TGTGCCAGCTCACAACAGGGGGAGAACACTGAAGCTTTCTTT	CASSQQGENTEAFF
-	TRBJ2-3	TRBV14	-	TGTGCCAGCAGCCCCTATGCAGGGTTTAGGGCAGATACGCAGTATTTT	CASSPYAGFRADTQYF
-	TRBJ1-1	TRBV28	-	TGTGCCAGCATTATTGAGGGCACTGAAGCTTTCTTT	CASIIEGTEAFF
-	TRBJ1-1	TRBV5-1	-	TGCGCCAGCAGCTTGGCCGGGGTAAACACTCAAGCTTTCTTT	CASSLAGVNTQAFF
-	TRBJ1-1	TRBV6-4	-	TGTGCCAGCAGTGACTTCGGCAGGAACACTGAAGCTTTCTTT	CASSDFGRNTEAFF
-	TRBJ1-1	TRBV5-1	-	TGCGCCAGCAGCTTGGACCCGAATTGGGACGCTGAAGCTTTCTTT	CASSLDPNWDAEAFF
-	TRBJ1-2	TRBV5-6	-	TGTGCCAGCAGCTTAGGCAGGCAGGGCGTTCTCTATGGCTACACCTTC	CASSLGRQGVLYGYTF
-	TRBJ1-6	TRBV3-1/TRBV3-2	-	TGTGCCAGCAGCCAAGATCAGGGGCAGGGGTCACCCCTCCACTTT	CASSQDQGQGSPLHF